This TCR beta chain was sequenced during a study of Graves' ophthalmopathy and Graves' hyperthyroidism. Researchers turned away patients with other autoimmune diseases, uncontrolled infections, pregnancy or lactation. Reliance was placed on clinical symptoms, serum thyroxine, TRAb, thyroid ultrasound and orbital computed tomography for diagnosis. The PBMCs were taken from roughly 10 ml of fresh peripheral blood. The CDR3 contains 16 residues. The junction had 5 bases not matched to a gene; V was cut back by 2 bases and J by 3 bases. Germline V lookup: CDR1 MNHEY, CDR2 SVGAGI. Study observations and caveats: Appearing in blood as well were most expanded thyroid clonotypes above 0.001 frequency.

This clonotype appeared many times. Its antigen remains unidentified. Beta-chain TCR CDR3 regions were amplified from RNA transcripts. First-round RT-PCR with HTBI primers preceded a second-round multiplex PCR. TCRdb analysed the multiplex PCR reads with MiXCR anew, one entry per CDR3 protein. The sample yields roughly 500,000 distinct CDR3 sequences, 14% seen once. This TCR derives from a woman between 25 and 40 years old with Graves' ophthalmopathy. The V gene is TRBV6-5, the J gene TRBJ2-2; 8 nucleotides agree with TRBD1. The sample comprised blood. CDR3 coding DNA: TGTGCCAGCAGTTACGACAGGGGAGTTGACACCGGGGAGCTGTTTTTT. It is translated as CASSYDRGVDTGELFF.